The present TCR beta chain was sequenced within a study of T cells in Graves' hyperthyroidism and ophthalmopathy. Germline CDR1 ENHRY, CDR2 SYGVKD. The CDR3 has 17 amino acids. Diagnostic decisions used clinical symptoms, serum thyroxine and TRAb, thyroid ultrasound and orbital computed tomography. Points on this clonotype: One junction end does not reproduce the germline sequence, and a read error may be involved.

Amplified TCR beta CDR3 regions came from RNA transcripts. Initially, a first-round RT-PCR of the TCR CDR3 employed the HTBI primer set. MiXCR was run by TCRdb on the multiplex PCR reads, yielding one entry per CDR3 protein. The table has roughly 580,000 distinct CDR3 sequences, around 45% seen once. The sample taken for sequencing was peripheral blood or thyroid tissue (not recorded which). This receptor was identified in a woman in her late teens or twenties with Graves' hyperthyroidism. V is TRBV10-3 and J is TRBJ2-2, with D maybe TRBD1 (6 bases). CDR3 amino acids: CALSESTGGSNTGELFF. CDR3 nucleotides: TGTGCCCTCAGTGAGTCGACTGGGGGCTCGAACACCGGGGAGCTGTTTTTT.